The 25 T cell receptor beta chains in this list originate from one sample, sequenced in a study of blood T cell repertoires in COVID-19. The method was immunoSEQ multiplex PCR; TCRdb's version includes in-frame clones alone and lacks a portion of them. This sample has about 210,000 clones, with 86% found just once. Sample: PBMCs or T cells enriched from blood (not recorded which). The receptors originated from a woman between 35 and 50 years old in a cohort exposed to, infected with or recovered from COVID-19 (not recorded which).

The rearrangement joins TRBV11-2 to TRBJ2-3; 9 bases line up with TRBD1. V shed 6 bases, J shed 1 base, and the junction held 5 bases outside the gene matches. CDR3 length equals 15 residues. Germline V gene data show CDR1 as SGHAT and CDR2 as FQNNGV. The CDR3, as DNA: TGTGCCAGCAGTCCCCGGACAGGGGGCACAGATACGCAGTATTTT. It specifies CASSPRTGGTDTQYF.

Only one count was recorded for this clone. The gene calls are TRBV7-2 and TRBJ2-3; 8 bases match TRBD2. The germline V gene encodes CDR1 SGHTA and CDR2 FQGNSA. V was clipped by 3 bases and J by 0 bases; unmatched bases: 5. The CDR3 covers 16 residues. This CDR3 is CASSFSGGSSTDTQYF. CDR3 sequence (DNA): TGTGCCAGCAGCTTCTCGGGAGGGTCTAGCACAGATACGCAGTATTTT.

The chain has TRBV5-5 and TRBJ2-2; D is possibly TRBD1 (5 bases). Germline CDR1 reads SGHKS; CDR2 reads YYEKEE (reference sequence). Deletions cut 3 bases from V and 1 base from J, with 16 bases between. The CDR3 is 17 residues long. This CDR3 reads CASSSGPAGLNTGELFF. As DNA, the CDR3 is TGTGCCAGCAGCTCTGGGCCCGCAGGGCTGAACACCGGGGAGCTGTTTTTT.

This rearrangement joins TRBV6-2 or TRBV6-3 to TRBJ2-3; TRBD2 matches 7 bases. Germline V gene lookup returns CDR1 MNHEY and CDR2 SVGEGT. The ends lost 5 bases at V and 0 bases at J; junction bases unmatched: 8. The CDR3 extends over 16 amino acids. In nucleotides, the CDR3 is TGTGCCAGCAGTCCCCGGGTTAGCGGGAGCACAGATACGCAGTATTTT. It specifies CASSPRVSGSTDTQYF.

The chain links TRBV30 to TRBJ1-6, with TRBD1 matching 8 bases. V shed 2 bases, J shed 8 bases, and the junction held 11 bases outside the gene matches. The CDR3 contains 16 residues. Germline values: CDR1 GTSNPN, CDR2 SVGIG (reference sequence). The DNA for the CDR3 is TGTGCCTGGAGTCGAGCCGGGACAGGCGCTTATTCACCCCTCCACTTT. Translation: CAWSRAGTGAYSPLHF.

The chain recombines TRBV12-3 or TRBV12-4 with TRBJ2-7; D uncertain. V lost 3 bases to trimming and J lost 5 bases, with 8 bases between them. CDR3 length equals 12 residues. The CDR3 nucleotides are TGTGCCAGCAGTTTTAAGCCCAACGAGCAGTACTTC. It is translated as CASSFKPNEQYF.

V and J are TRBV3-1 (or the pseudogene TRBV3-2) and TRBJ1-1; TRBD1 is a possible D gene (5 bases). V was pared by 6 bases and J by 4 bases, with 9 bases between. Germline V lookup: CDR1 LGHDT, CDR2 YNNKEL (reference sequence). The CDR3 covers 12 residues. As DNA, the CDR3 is TGTGCCAGCAGGGGGAGGGGCACTGAAGCTTTCTTT. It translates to CASRGRGTEAFF.

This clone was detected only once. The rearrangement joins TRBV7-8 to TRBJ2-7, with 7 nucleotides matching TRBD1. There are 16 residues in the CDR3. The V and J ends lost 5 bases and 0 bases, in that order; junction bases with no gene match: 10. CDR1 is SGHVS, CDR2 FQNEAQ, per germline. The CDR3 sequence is CASSTLGTDNSYEQYF. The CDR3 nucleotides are TGTGCCAGCAGCACATTAGGGACAGATAACTCCTACGAGCAGTACTTC. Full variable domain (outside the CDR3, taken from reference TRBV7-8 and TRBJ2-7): GAGVSQSPRYKVAKRGQDVALRCDPISGHVSLFWYQQALGQGPEFLTYFQNEAQLDKSGLPSDRFFAERPEGSVSTLKIQRTQQEDSAVYLCASSTLGTDNSYEQYFGPGTRLTVT.

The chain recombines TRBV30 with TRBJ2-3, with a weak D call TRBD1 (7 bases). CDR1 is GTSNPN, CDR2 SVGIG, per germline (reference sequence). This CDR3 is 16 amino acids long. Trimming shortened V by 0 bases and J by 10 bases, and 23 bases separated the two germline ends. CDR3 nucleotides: TGTGCCTGGAGTGTATTGGAGGGGGCCCGTTTAATCTCGCAGTATTTT. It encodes CAWSVLEGARLISQYF.

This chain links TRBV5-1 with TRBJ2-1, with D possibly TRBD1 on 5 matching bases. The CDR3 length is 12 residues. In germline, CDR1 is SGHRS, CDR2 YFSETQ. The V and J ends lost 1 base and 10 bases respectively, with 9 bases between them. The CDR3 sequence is CASSLRGSEQFF. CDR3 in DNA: TGCGCCAGCAGCTTGAGGGGTAGCGAGCAGTTCTTC.

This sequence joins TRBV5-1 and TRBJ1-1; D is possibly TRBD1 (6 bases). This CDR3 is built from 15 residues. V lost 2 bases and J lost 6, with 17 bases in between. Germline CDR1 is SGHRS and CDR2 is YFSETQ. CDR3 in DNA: TGCGCCAGCAGCTTTACCCTCCCGGGACACCCTGAAGCTTTCTTT. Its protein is CASSFTLPGHPEAFF.

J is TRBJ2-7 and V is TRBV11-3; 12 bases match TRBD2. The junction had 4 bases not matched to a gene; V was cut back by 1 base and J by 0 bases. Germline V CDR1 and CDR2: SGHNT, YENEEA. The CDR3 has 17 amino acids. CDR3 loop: CASSLVGLAGTSYEQYF. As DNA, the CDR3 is TGTGCCAGCAGCTTAGTCGGACTAGCGGGGACCTCCTACGAGCAGTACTTC.

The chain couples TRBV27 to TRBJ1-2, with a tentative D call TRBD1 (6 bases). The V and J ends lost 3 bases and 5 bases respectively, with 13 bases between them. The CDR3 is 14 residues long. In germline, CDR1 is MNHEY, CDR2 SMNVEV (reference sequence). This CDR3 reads CASSFGGLGYGYTF. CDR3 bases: TGTGCCAGCAGTTTCGGGGGGCTTGGGTATGGCTACACCTTC.

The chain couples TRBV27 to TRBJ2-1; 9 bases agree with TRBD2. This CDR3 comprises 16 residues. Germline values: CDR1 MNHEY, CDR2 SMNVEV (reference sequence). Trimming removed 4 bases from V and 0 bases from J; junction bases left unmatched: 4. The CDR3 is CASSWLAGSSYNEQFF. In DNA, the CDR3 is TGTGCCAGCAGTTGGCTAGCGGGGAGCTCCTACAATGAGCAGTTCTTC.

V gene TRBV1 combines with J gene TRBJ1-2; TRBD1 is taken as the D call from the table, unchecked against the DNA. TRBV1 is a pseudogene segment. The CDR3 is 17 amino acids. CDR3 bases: TGCACCAGCAGCCATAAACCGGGACAGAATTTAATCTATGGCTACACCTTC. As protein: CTSSHKPGQNLIYGYTF.

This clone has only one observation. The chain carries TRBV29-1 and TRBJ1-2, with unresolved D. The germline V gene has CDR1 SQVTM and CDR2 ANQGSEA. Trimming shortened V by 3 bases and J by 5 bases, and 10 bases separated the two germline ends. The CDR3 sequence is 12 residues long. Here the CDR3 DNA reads TGCAGCGTTGAGGGCAGAGATTATGGCTACACCTTC. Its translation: CSVEGRDYGYTF.

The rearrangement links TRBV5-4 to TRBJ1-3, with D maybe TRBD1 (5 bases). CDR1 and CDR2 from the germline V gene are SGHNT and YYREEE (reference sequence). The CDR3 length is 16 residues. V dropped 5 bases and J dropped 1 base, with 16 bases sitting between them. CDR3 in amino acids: CASRTMGGSSGNTIYF. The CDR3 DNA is TGTGCCAGCAGAACTATGGGGGGGTCGTCTGGAAACACCATATATTTT.

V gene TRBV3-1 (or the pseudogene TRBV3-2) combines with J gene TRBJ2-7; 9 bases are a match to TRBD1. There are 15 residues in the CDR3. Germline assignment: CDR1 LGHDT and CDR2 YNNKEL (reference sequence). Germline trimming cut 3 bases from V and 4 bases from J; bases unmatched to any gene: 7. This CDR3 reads CASSQNPQGAYEQYF. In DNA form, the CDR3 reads TGTGCCAGCAGCCAGAACCCACAGGGGGCTTACGAGCAGTACTTC.

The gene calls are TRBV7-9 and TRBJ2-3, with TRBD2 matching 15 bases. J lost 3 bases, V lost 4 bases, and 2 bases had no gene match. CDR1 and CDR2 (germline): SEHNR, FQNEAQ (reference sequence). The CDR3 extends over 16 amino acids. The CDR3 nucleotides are TGTGCCAGCAGCTCCGGACTAGCGGGGGGGACAGATACGCAGTATTTT. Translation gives CASSSGLAGGTDTQYF.

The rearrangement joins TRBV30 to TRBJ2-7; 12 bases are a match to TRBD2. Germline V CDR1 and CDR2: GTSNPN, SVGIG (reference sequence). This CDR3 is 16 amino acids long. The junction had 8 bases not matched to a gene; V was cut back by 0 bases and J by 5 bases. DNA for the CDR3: TGTGCCTGGAGTGTAGGACTAGCGGGATCCTTGAACGAGCAGTACTTC. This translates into CAWSVGLAGSLNEQYF.

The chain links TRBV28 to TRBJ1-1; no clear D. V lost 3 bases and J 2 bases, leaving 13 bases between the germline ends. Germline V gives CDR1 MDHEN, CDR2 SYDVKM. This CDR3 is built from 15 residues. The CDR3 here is CASSFFPRQNTEAFF. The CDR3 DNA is TGTGCCAGCAGTTTCTTCCCCCGACAAAACACTGAAGCTTTCTTT.

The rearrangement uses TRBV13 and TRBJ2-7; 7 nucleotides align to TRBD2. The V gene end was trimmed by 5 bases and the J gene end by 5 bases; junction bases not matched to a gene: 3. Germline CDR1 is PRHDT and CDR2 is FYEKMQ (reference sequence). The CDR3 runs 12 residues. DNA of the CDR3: TGTGCCAGCAGCCTGGGGACTAACGAGCAGTACTTC. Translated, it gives CASSLGTNEQYF.

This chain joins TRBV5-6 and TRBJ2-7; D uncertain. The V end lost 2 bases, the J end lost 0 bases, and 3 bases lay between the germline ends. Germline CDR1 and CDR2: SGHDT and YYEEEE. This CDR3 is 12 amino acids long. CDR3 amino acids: CASSFLSYEQYF. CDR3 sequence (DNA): TGTGCCAGCAGCTTTCTCTCCTACGAGCAGTACTTC.

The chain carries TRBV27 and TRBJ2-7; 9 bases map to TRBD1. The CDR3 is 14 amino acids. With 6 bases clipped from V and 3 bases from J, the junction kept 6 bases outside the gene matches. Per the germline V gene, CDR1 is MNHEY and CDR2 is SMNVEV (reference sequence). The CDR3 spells CASSLGQGHYEQYF. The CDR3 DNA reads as TGTGCCAGCAGCCTGGGACAGGGACACTACGAGCAGTACTTC.

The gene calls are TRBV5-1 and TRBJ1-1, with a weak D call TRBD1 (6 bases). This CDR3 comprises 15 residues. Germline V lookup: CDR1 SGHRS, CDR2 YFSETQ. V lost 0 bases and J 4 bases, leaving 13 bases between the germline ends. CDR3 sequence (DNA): TGCGCCAGCAGCTTGGCCCCAGGGGAAACCACTGAAGCTTTCTTT. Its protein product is CASSLAPGETTEAFF. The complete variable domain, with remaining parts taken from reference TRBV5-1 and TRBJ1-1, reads KAGVTQTPRYLIKTRGQQVTLSCSPISGHRSVSWYQQTPGQGLQFLFEYFSETQRNKGNFPGRFSGRQFSNSRSEMNVSTLELGDSALYLCASSLAPGETTEAFFGQGTRLTVV.